The clone carrying this T cell receptor (beta chain) was recorded at least ten times. Its antigen is undetermined. The V end lost 0 bases, the J end lost 5 bases, and 13 bases lay between the germline ends. Germline assignment: CDR1 LGHDT and CDR2 YNNKEL (reference sequence). The CDR3 contains 16 residues. The data originate from a study of early T cells in non-severe SARS-CoV-2 infection. Study-level information: It was bulk RNA from unsorted whole blood that was sequenced, and the chains were unpaired.

Study-wide results and caveats: Private and CD4 specificities were missed by VDJdb matching, skewed to anti-spike CD8.

Attachment of unique molecular identifiers was made to individual cDNA molecules. TCRdb re-analysed the 5' RACE reads in MiXCR, keeping a single row per CDR3 protein. The sample records tens of thousands of distinct CDR3 sequences, 7% to 10% being singletons. The sample comprised whole blood. This chain joins TRBV3-1 and TRBJ2-2, with D uncertain. This receptor was identified in an adult who was a healthcare worker with PCR-confirmed SARS-CoV-2 infection or an uninfected control (not recorded which). CDR3 residues: CASSQDSRRWTGELFF. The CDR3 DNA sequence: TGTGCCAGCAGCCAAGATTCCAGACGATGGACCGGGGAGCTGTTTTTT.